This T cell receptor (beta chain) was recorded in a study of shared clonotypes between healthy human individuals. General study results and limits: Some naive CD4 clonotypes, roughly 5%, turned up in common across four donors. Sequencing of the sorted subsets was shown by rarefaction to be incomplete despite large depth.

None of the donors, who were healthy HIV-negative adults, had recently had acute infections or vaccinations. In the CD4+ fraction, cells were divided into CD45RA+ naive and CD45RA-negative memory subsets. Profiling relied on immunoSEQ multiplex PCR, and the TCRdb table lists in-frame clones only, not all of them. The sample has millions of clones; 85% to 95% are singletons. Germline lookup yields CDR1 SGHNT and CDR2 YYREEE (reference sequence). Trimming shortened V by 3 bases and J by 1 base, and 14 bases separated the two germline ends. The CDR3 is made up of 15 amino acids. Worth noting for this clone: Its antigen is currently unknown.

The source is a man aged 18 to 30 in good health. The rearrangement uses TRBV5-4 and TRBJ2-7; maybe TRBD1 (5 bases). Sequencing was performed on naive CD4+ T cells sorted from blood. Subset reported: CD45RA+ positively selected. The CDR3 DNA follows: TGTGCCAGCAGCTCTGGACGGCAGGGTTCCTACGAGCAGTACTTC. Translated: CASSSGRQGSYEQYF. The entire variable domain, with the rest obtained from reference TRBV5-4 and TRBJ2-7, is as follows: ETGVTQSPTHLIKTRGQQVTLRCSSQSGHNTVSWYQQALGQGPQFIFQYYREEENGRGNFPPRFSGLQFPNYSSELNVNALELDDSALYLCASSSGRQGSYEQYFGPGTRLTVT.